The 32 T cell receptor beta chains listed next were all sequenced from one sample in a study of cytomegalovirus exposure and HLA in healthy donors. The primer mix had 60 Vbeta and 13 Jbeta primers. Measured with immunoSEQ multiplex PCR; TCRdb has only the in-frame clones, and not every one. The table shows 150,000 to 200,000 clones, with over 60% occurring only once. Sequencing was carried out using PBMCs. Every receptor here comes from a man aged 45 to 65 in good health and CMV-seropositive.

V is TRBV28 and J is TRBJ1-5; TRBD1 might be the D (5 bases). The CDR3 is made up of 15 amino acids. V lost 7 bases and J lost 0, with 13 bases in between. CDR1 is MDHEN and CDR2 is SYDVKM in the germline V gene. In nucleotides, the CDR3 is TGTGCCAGCATCGGGGGGAGGAATAGCAATCAGCCCCAGCATTTT. Its translation: CASIGGRNSNQPQHF.

This CDR3 reads CASSYIQGGGDTQYF. CDR3 in DNA: TGTGCCAGCAGTTACATACAGGGGGGCGGAGATACGCAGTATTTT. The rearrangement links TRBV6-5 to TRBJ2-3, with 8 bases matching TRBD1. V lost 2 bases to trimming and J lost 5 bases; unmatched junction nucleotides: 6. This CDR3 region has 15 residues. Looked up from germline, CDR1 is MNHEY and CDR2 is SVGAGI.

V and J are TRBV9 and TRBJ2-3; TRBD2 might be the D (6 bases). V was pared by 0 bases and J by 5 bases, with 10 bases between. The CDR3 runs to 14 residues. Germline V lookup: CDR1 SGDLS, CDR2 YYNGEE. CDR3 sequence (DNA): TGTGCCAGCAGCGTAGCCGTGGGAGGAGATACGCAGTATTTT. Its translation: CASSVAVGGDTQYF.

This chain connects TRBV9 to TRBJ1-4, with 12 bases matching TRBD1. Looked up from germline, CDR1 is SGDLS and CDR2 is YYNGEE. The CDR3 is 16 residues long. V was pared by 2 bases and J by 8 bases, with 7 bases of the junction left unmatched. CDR3 sequence (DNA): TGTGCCAGCAGCGTGGGACAGGGGGCTGGAAGGGAAAAACTGTTTTTT. Encoded protein: CASSVGQGAGREKLFF.

The genes are TRBV27 and TRBJ2-5, with 8 positions matching TRBD2. The trim removed 5 bases at V and 5 bases at J, leaving 13 bases unmatched. CDR1 and CDR2 from the germline V gene are MNHEY and SMNVEV (reference sequence). The length of the CDR3 is 16 residues. CDR3 region: CASSNLNGGAGETQYF. In DNA, the CDR3 is TGTGCCAGCAGTAACCTAAACGGGGGGGCCGGGGAGACCCAGTACTTC.

The chain uses TRBV5-5 and TRBJ1-5; TRBD1 agrees at 9 bases. The CDR3 has 17 residues. Germline loops: CDR1 SGHKS, CDR2 YYEKEE (reference sequence). With 0 bases clipped from V and 3 bases from J, the junction kept 7 bases outside the gene matches. The CDR3 here is CASSLVGGTGYNQPQHF. CDR3 coding DNA: TGTGCCAGCAGCTTGGTGGGCGGGACAGGGTACAATCAGCCCCAGCATTTT.

V and J are TRBV11-2 and TRBJ1-6; D gene uncertain. V was clipped by 4 bases and J by 10 bases, with 17 bases between them. CDR3 size: 15 residues. Looked up from germline, CDR1 is SGHAT and CDR2 is FQNNGV. The CDR3 reads CASSSHIATRSPLHF. As DNA, the CDR3 is TGTGCCAGCAGCTCCCACATAGCGACCAGGTCACCCCTCCACTTT.

J is TRBJ2-7 and V is TRBV21-1; TRBD2 reflects the table's D call only, with no check against the DNA. TRBV21-1 counts as a pseudogene. The CDR3 has 12 residues. This CDR3 is CASSSRDYEQYV. The DNA of the CDR3 is TGTGCCAGCAGCAGCCGGGACTACGAGCAGTACGTC.

A few counts support this clone. The genes are TRBV4-3 and TRBJ1-2, with D unclear. CDR1 and CDR2 (germline): LGHNA, YSLEER. Trimming removed 0 bases at V and 7 bases at J, with 18 bases between. The length of the CDR3 is 16 residues. The CDR3 nucleotides are TGCGCCAGCAGCCAAGATCACACAGACGCTATGTTTGGCTACACCTTC. Translating gives CASSQDHTDAMFGYTF.

The chain combines TRBV15 with TRBJ1-5; tentatively, D is TRBD1 (5 bases). The germline V gene has CDR1 LNHNV and CDR2 YYDKDF (reference sequence). The CDR3 has 15 residues. V was cut by 3 bases and J by 1 base, with 10 bases left in between. CDR3 nucleotide sequence: TGTGCCACCAGCAGGGCTCACAGGAGCAATCAGCCCCAGCATTTT. It specifies CATSRAHRSNQPQHF.

The CDR3 bases are TGTGCCAGCAGACCGACAGGGGTTTACGAGCAGTACTTC. It yields the protein CASRPTGVYEQYF. The chain links TRBV5-6 to TRBJ2-7, with 8 bases lining up with TRBD1. The CDR3 is 13 residues long. V lost 5 bases and J lost 4; bases outside the gene matches: 5. Germline V gene sequence: CDR1 SGHDT, CDR2 YYEEEE.

The chain combines TRBV9 with TRBJ2-2; the D is unclear. CDR1 SGDLS and CDR2 YYNGEE come from the germline V gene. Trimming took 4 bases from V and 2 from J, leaving 15 bases between them. The CDR3 is 16 residues long. The CDR3 region is CASSTDGRLNTGELFF. CDR3 DNA sequence: TGTGCCAGCAGCACCGACGGAAGACTTAACACCGGGGAGCTGTTTTTT.

The V gene is TRBV28, the J gene TRBJ1-5, with D perhaps matching TRBD1 (5 bases). This CDR3 contains 15 residues. In germline, CDR1 is MDHEN, CDR2 SYDVKM. V was clipped by 1 base and J by 5 bases, with 12 bases between them. The CDR3 sequence is CASSLLQVGHQPQHF. CDR3 DNA sequence: TGTGCCAGCAGTTTATTACAGGTCGGACATCAGCCCCAGCATTTT.

There are a few counts of this clone. The V call is TRBV5-4, the J call TRBJ1-2, with D possibly TRBD1 on 6 matching bases. The CDR3 has 13 amino acids. Looked up from germline, CDR1 is SGHNT and CDR2 is YYREEE (reference sequence). Trimming took off 4 bases at V and 6 bases at J, with 13 bases between the two ends. The CDR3 protein is CASSPDSYDGYTF. The CDR3 region has the DNA TGTGCCAGCAGCCCGGACAGTTACGATGGCTACACCTTC.

The V gene is TRBV10-2, the J gene TRBJ2-5, with 16 bases fitting TRBD2. There are 17 residues in the CDR3. The germline gives CDR1 WSHSY, CDR2 SAAADI. After removal of 6 bases from V and 1 base from J, the junction contained 5 bases not matched to a gene. The CDR3 sequence is CASSGTSGGAPQETQYF. In DNA, the CDR3 is TGCGCCAGCAGCGGGACTAGCGGGGGGGCCCCCCAAGAGACCCAGTACTTC.

The J gene is TRBJ1-1, the V gene TRBV6-1; D unclear. V was clipped by 3 bases and J by 10 bases, with 6 bases between them. The CDR3 runs to 10 residues. CDR1 is MNHNS and CDR2 is SASEGT in the germline V gene. The chain's CDR3 is CASSDLGAFF. The CDR3 nucleotides read TGTGCCAGCAGTGACCTCGGAGCTTTCTTT.

The chain employs TRBV7-2 and TRBJ1-1, with D tentatively TRBD1 (6 bases). Germline V gives CDR1 SGHTA, CDR2 FQGNSA. The CDR3 contains 16 residues. V gave up 1 base and J gave up 1 base, with 13 bases separating them. The DNA for the CDR3 is TGTGCCAGCAGCTTAGGGATACAGGGTAAGAACACTGAAGCTTTCTTT. Its translation: CASSLGIQGKNTEAFF.

This clone was found a few times. The CDR3 DNA reads TGTGCCAGCAGCTACTACAGGGGGCCGGGGGAGACCCAGTACTTC. It encodes CASSYYRGPGETQYF. The chain uses TRBV7-8 and TRBJ2-5, with TRBD1 matching over 9 bases. Germline values: CDR1 SGHVS, CDR2 FQNEAQ. The ends lost 4 bases at V and 5 bases at J; junction bases unmatched: 8. This CDR3 has 15 residues.

Concerning this clone: Within the sample, other DNA sequences also encode this same CDR3. The V gene is TRBV19, the J gene TRBJ1-5; 9 positions agree with TRBD1. With V trimmed by 8 bases and J by 3 bases, 8 bases remained unmatched. The CDR3 sequence is 15 residues long. The germline CDR1 and CDR2 sequences are LNHDA and SQIVND (reference sequence). This CDR3 is CASRPGTGYNQPQHF. The CDR3 DNA reads TGTGCCAGTCGACCCGGGACAGGGTACAATCAGCCCCAGCATTTT.

This clone was counted a single time. The V call is TRBV7-2, the J call TRBJ2-5, with D perhaps TRBD2 (5 bases). In germline, CDR1 is SGHTA, CDR2 FQGNSA. This CDR3 comprises 12 residues. Trimming removed 1 base at V and 7 bases at J, with 7 bases between. This chain's CDR3 is CASSLGGRTQYF. CDR3 DNA sequence: TGTGCCAGCAGCTTAGGAGGGAGGACCCAGTACTTC.

The chain is built from TRBV7-9 and TRBJ2-3; D is undetermined. V was pared by 4 bases and J by 0 bases, with 14 bases between. CDR3 length: 16 amino acids. The germline V gene has CDR1 SEHNR and CDR2 FQNEAQ (reference sequence). The CDR3 loop reads CASSSTVTSSTDTQYF. In DNA form, the CDR3 reads TGTGCCAGCAGCTCCACTGTCACTTCTAGCACAGATACGCAGTATTTT.

The genes are TRBV28 and TRBJ1-2; the D is unclear. Trimming removed 4 bases from V and 4 bases from J, with 10 bases in between. CDR3 length: 13 amino acids. Germline V CDR1 and CDR2: MDHEN, SYDVKM. The CDR3 DNA follows: TGTGCCAGCAGTTCTGCTGCCGGCTATGGCTACACCTTC. It codes for CASSSAAGYGYTF.

The chain employs TRBV5-6 and TRBJ1-2, with 10 bases matching TRBD1. The CDR3 covers 16 residues. J was trimmed by 4 bases and V by 0 bases; bases with no gene match: 6. Looked up from germline, CDR1 is SGHDT and CDR2 is YYEEEE. The DNA of the CDR3 is TGTGCCAGCAGCTTGGACGGGACAGGGGCCTTCTATGGCTACACCTTC. It encodes CASSLDGTGAFYGYTF.

The genes are TRBV30 and TRBJ2-7; no definite D call. Germline CDR1 and CDR2: GTSNPN and SVGIG (reference sequence). CDR3 length equals 12 residues. Trimming took off 2 bases at V and 3 bases at J, with 8 bases between the two ends. Written as DNA, the CDR3 is TGTGCCTGGAGTTCCCACTACTACGAGCAGTACTTC. It is translated as CAWSSHYYEQYF.

V is TRBV30 and J is TRBJ2-7; 9 bases fit TRBD1. Germline V gives CDR1 GTSNPN, CDR2 SVGIG (reference sequence). The CDR3 covers 13 residues. The junction had 3 bases not matched to a gene; V was cut back by 1 base and J by 5 bases. The CDR3 DNA sequence: TGTGCCTGGAGTGACAGGGGGCTCAACGAGCAGTACTTC. It specifies CAWSDRGLNEQYF. The full variable domain, in which reference TRBV30 and TRBJ2-7 provide the parts outside the CDR3, is SQTIHQWPATLVQPVGSPLSLECTVEGTSNPNLYWYRQAAGRGLQLLFYSVGIGQISSEVPQNLSASRPQDRQFILSSKKLLLSDSGFYLCAWSDRGLNEQYFGPGTRLTVT.

To note about this clone: Other DNA sequences within the sample encode an identical CDR3. The gene calls are TRBV6-5 and TRBJ1-5, with D maybe TRBD1 (6 bases). The V end was cut by 5 bases, the J end by 0 bases, with 8 bases between. There are 14 residues in the CDR3. CDR1 MNHEY and CDR2 SVGAGI come from the germline V gene. The CDR3, as DNA: TGTGCCAGCAGTCTCAGGGGTAGCAATCAGCCCCAGCATTTT. It codes for CASSLRGSNQPQHF.

J is TRBJ1-1 and V is TRBV7-6, with D perhaps matching TRBD1 (6 bases). Germline V CDR1 and CDR2: SGHVS, FNYEAQ. CDR3 length: 15 amino acids. Trimming cost V 1 base and J 4 bases, with 13 bases left between them. CDR3 sequence (DNA): TGTGCCAGCAGCTTAGGCCAGGGGAGTCTCACTGAAGCTTTCTTT. This translates into CASSLGQGSLTEAFF.

This clone was detected only a few times. The chain carries TRBV2 and TRBJ2-1; 7 bases match TRBD1. There are 15 residues in the CDR3. Germline V gene lookup returns CDR1 SNHLY and CDR2 FYNNEI. V was clipped by 7 bases and J by 3 bases; unmatched bases: 9. The CDR3 protein is CASTRQGVNYNEQFF. The DNA for the CDR3 is TGTGCCAGCACCCGCCAGGGGGTCAACTACAATGAGCAGTTCTTC.

V is TRBV5-1 and J is TRBJ2-2; D possibly corresponds to TRBD2 (6 bases). V was shortened by 2 bases and J by 3 bases, with 11 bases between the two germline ends. Germline V CDR1 and CDR2: SGHRS, YFSETQ. The CDR3 is 15 amino acids. The CDR3 nucleotides read TGCGCCAGCAGCTTACCCGGGACTTACACCGGGGAGCTGTTTTTT. Amino acid sequence: CASSLPGTYTGELFF.

The genes are TRBV14 and TRBJ1-2; no firm D call. Germline V gene data show CDR1 as SGHDN and CDR2 as FVKESK. The CDR3 consists of 14 residues. V lost 3 bases and J 8 bases, leaving 16 bases between the germline ends. In DNA form, the CDR3 reads TGTGCCAGCAGCCACGCAGGCGGGAGCCTGGGCTACACCTTC. It encodes CASSHAGGSLGYTF.

CDR3 nucleotide sequence: TGTGCCAGTAGTATAACGACATGGGGAGGGCAGCCCCAGCATTTT. This encodes CASSITTWGGQPQHF. The gene calls are TRBV19 and TRBJ1-5, with D unclear. The CDR3 sequence is 15 residues long. From germline, CDR1 is LNHDA and CDR2 SQIVND (reference sequence). V lost 2 bases, J lost 7 bases, and 15 bases lay in between.

The chain carries TRBV5-1 and TRBJ1-2, with D tentatively TRBD1 (6 bases). In germline, CDR1 is SGHRS, CDR2 YFSETQ. Deletions cut 6 bases from V and 7 bases from J, with 19 bases between. CDR3 length equals 14 residues. CDR3 protein: CASTRGAGESGYTF. The CDR3 DNA sequence: TGCGCCAGCACCCGGGGCGCAGGGGAGAGTGGCTACACCTTC.